Below, 13 T cell receptor beta chains from the same sample are listed, as sequenced in a study of T cell responses to AZD1222 COVID-19 vaccine. Assay: immunoSEQ multiplex PCR; the TCRdb copy retains only in-frame clones and omits some. The data hold roughly 190,000 clones, with more than 85% observed a single time. The sample consisted of peripheral blood, taken 28 days after the second AZD1222 dose. The receptors originated from an adult who received the AZD1222 COVID-19 vaccine.

The rearrangement joins TRBV30 to TRBJ1-5; D is uncertain. This CDR3 is built from 17 residues. Trimming cost V 3 bases and J 3 bases, with 21 bases left between them. CDR1 GTSNPN and CDR2 SVGIG come from the germline V gene (reference sequence). The DNA of the CDR3 is TGTGCCTGGAGCCCAGGTATCCAACCCCTGTTCAATCAGCCCCAGCATTTT. It is translated as CAWSPGIQPLFNQPQHF.

The rearrangement joins TRBV27 to TRBJ2-2; the D gene is possibly TRBD1 (5 bases). Germline values: CDR1 MNHEY, CDR2 SMNVEV (reference sequence). CDR3 length: 13 residues. V lost 6 bases and J 4 bases, leaving 9 bases between the germline ends. DNA for the CDR3: TGTGCCAGCAGGACGACAGCCACCGGGGAGCTGTTTTTT. This codes for CASRTTATGELFF.

This chain uses TRBV2 with TRBJ1-2; D perhaps matches TRBD1 (5 bases). This CDR3 has 15 residues. Between the trimmed V and J ends, which lost 3 bases and 7 bases, there was a span of 18 bases. Looked up from germline, CDR1 is SNHLY and CDR2 is FYNNEI. CDR3 amino acids: CASSDGKGRKSGYTF. In DNA, the CDR3 is TGTGCCAGCAGTGATGGGAAGGGGAGGAAGTCTGGCTACACCTTC.

The chain combines TRBV12-5 with TRBJ2-2; D gene uncertain. Per the germline V gene, CDR1 is LGHNT and CDR2 is FRNRAP. There are 11 residues in the CDR3. V lost 1 base and J lost 8, with 2 bases in between. CDR3 region: CASGLGGELFF. The CDR3 region has the DNA TGTGCTAGTGGTTTGGGGGGGGAGCTGTTTTTT. Full variable domain (remainder filled in from reference TRBV12-5 and TRBJ2-2): DARVTQTPRHKVTEMGQEVTMRCQPILGHNTVFWYRQTMMQGLELLAYFRNRAPLDDSGMPKDRFSAEMPDATLATLKIQPSEPRDSAVYFCASGLGGELFFGEGSRLTVL.

The gene calls are TRBV7-9 and TRBJ2-2; D not resolved. The ends were cut back, 1 base at V and 7 bases at J, with 13 bases in the middle. The CDR3 loop spans 15 amino acids. Per germline, CDR1 SEHNR and CDR2 FQNEAQ (reference sequence). In DNA, the CDR3 is TGTGCCAGCAGCTTAGTATCTGCTGGTGGCGGGGAGCTGTTTTTT. Protein sequence: CASSLVSAGGGELFF.

This clone has a handful of counts. This sequence joins TRBV5-1 and TRBJ1-2; the D gene is possibly TRBD1 (6 bases). CDR3 size: 16 residues. Germline V gene data show CDR1 as SGHRS and CDR2 as YFSETQ. Trimming shortened V by 4 bases and J by 0 bases, and 16 bases separated the two germline ends. The CDR3 nucleotides are TGCGCCAGCAGCCACGACAGGCCTTCCACTAACTATGGCTACACCTTC. Translation gives CASSHDRPSTNYGYTF.

CDR3 in amino acids: CASSPGGPSGNTIYF. The CDR3 DNA follows: TGTGCCAGCTCACCGGGCGGCCCCTCTGGAAACACCATATATTTT. The V gene is TRBV18, the J gene TRBJ1-3; D unresolved. Germline CDR1 and CDR2: KGHSH and LQKENI. Trimming took 3 bases from V and 0 from J, leaving 9 bases between them. This CDR3 has 15 amino acids.

The chain links TRBV7-8 to TRBJ2-1; D gene unclear. With 3 bases removed from V and 7 bases from J, the gap between germline ends came to 7 bases. The germline V gene has CDR1 SGHVS and CDR2 FQNEAQ. The CDR3 is 12 amino acids. The CDR3 reads CASSLVANEQFF. For the CDR3, the DNA is TGTGCCAGCAGCTTGGTCGCGAATGAGCAGTTCTTC.

This chain uses TRBV24-1 with TRBJ2-3; 10 bases map to TRBD2. Trimming cost V 4 bases and J 8 bases; bases outside gene matches: 14. CDR3 size: 17 residues. Per germline, CDR1 KGHDR and CDR2 SFDVKD. The CDR3 DNA follows: TGTGCCACCAGTGAACCCCCGAATAGCGGGAGGCCGTTTACGCAGTATTTT. It yields the protein CATSEPPNSGRPFTQYF.

V gene TRBV4-1 combines with J gene TRBJ1-2; D unresolved. Germline V gene sequence: CDR1 MGHRA, CDR2 YSYEKL. CDR3 length: 17 amino acids. Trimming removed 0 bases from V and 5 bases from J, with 19 bases in between. Written as DNA, the CDR3 is TGCGCCAGCAGCCAAGATTGGTCCGGTTCCCCCCGGTATGGCTACACCTTC. It encodes CASSQDWSGSPRYGYTF.

About this clone: Different DNA sequences within this sample yield the same CDR3. The genes are TRBV3-1 (or the pseudogene TRBV3-2) and TRBJ2-1; 12 bases fit TRBD2. The CDR3 is 16 residues long. With V trimmed by 4 bases and J by 4 bases, 5 bases remained unmatched. Germline CDR1 LGHDT, CDR2 YNNKEL (reference sequence). For the CDR3, the DNA is TGTGCCAGCAGCCCTCGACTAGCGGGGGCATACAATGAGCAGTTCTTC. The encoded protein is CASSPRLAGAYNEQFF.

The chain uses TRBV11-3 and TRBJ2-2; D is possibly TRBD1 or TRBD2 (5 bases each). The CDR3 covers 18 residues. The germline CDR1 and CDR2 sequences are SGHNT and YENEEA. V lost 0 bases and J 1 base, leaving 15 bases between the germline ends. CDR3 loop: CASSLDKMGVRNTGELFF. The CDR3 DNA is TGTGCCAGCAGCTTAGATAAGATGGGGGTTCGGAACACCGGGGAGCTGTTTTTT.

The chain couples TRBV7-9 to TRBJ2-2; D not resolved. V lost 8 bases, J lost 1 base, and 8 bases lay in between. Germline CDR1 and CDR2: SEHNR and FQNEAQ (reference sequence). This CDR3 contains 13 residues. CDR3 DNA sequence: TGTGCCAGCCTCCCAGTGAACACCGGGGAGCTGTTTTTT. This codes for CASLPVNTGELFF.